The present T cell receptor (beta chain) was sequenced within a study of T cells in Graves' hyperthyroidism and ophthalmopathy. Study-wide context: Peripheral blood sampling occurred at initial diagnosis, before any treatment.

The source material, RNA transcripts, was used to amplify TCR beta CDR3 regions. RT-PCR in the first round (using the HTBI primer set) targeted the TCR CDR3. TCRdb re-derived calls from the multiplex PCR reads in MiXCR, one entry per CDR3 protein. The sample has about 560,000 distinct CDR3 sequences; about 14% are singletons. Patients with uncontrolled infections, other autoimmune diseases, pregnancy or lactation were excluded. A roughly 10 ml volume of fresh peripheral blood provided the PBMCs. Sequenced material: blood. This clonotype was sampled from a woman in her 40s with Graves' hyperthyroidism.

CDR3 nucleotides: TGCAGTGCTAGAGATCGCAGGGAAGGCTACGAGCAGTACTTC. Encoded protein: CSARDRREGYEQYF. The chain has TRBV20-1 and TRBJ2-7; maybe TRBD1 (5 bases). The CDR3 is 14 residues long. Germline loops: CDR1 DFQATT, CDR2 SNEGSKA (reference sequence). V lost 0 bases and J lost 3, with 12 bases in between.